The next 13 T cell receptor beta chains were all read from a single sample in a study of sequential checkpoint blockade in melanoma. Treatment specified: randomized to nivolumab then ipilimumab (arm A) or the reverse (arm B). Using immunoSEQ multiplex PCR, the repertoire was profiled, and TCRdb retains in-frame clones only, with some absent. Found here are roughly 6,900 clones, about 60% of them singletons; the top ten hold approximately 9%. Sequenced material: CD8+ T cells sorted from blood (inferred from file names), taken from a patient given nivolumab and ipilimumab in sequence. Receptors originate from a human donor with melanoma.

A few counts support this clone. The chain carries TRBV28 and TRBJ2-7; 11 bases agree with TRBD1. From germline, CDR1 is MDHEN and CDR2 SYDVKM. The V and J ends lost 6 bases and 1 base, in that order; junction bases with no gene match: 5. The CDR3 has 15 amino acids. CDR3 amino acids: CASRAGTGGSYEQYF. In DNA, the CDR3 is TGTGCCAGCAGAGCCGGGACAGGGGGATCCTACGAGCAGTACTTC.

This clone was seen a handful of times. The DNA for the CDR3 is TGTGCCAGCAGGGGAGGCCAGGTCTACGAGCAGTACTTC. Translating it yields CASRGGQVYEQYF. This chain joins TRBV27 and TRBJ2-7; maybe TRBD2 (6 bases). Germline V gene lookup returns CDR1 MNHEY and CDR2 SMNVEV (reference sequence). This CDR3 has 13 residues. The germline V and J ends were trimmed by 6 bases and 3 bases, with 12 bases remaining between them.

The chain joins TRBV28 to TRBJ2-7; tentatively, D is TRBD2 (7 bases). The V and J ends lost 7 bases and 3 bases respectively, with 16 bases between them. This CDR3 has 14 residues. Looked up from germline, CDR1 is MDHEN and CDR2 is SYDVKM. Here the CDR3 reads CASIDTGRGYEQYF. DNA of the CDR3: TGTGCCAGCATTGATACAGGGAGGGGCTACGAGCAGTACTTC.

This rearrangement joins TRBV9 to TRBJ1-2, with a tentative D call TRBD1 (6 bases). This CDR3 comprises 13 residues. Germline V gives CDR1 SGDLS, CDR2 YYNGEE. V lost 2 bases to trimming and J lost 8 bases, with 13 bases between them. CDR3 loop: CASSVPGERGYTF. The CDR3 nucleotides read TGTGCCAGCAGCGTGCCAGGGGAAAGAGGCTACACCTTC.

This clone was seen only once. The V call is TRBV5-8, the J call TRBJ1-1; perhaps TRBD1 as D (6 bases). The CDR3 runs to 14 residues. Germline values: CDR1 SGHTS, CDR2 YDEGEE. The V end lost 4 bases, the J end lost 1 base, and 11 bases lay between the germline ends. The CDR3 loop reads CASSPGHSNTEAFF. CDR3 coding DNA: TGTGCCAGCAGCCCGGGACACTCGAACACTGAAGCTTTCTTT.

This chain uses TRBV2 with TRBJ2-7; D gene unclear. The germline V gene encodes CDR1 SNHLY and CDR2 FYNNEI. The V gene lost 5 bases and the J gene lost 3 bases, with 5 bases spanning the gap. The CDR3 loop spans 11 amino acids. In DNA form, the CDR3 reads TGTGCCAGCAGTCCAGGCTACGAGCAGTACTTC. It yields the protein CASSPGYEQYF.

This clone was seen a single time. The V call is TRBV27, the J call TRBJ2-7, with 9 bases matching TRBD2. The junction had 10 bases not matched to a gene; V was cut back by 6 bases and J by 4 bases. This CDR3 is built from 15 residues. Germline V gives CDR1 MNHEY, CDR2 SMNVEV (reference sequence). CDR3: CASRPPASGTYEQYF. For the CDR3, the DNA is TGTGCCAGCAGACCCCCGGCTAGCGGGACGTACGAGCAGTACTTC.

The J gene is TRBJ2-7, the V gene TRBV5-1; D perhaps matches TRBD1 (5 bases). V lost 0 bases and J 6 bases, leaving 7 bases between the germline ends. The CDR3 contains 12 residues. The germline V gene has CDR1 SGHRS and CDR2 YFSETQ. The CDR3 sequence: CASSLGGAEQYF. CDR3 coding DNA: TGCGCCAGCAGCTTGGGGGGCGCCGAGCAGTACTTC.

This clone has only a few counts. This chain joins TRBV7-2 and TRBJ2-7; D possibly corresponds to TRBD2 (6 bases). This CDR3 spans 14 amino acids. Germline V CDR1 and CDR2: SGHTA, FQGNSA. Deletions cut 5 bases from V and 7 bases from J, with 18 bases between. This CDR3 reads CASSLGLLLGEQYF. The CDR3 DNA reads TGTGCCAGCAGCCTGGGACTGCTGTTAGGTGAGCAGTACTTC.

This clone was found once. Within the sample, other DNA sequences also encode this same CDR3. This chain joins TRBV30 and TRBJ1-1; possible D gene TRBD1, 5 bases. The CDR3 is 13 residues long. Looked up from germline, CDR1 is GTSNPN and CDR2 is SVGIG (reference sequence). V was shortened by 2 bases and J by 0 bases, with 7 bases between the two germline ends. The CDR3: CAWSQGMNTEAFF. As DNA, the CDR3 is TGTGCCTGGAGTCAGGGAATGAACACTGAAGCTTTCTTT. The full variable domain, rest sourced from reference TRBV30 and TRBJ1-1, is SQTIHQWPATLVQPVGSPLSLECTVEGTSNPNLYWYRQAAGRGLQLLFYSVGIGQISSEVPQNLSASRPQDRQFILSSKKLLLSDSGFYLCAWSQGMNTEAFFGQGTRLTVV.

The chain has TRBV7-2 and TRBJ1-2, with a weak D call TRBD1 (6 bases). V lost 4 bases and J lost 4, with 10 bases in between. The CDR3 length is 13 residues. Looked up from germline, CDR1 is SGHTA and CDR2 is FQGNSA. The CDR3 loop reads CASSSQGSYGYTF. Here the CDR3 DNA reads TGTGCCAGCAGCTCCCAGGGGTCCTATGGCTACACCTTC.

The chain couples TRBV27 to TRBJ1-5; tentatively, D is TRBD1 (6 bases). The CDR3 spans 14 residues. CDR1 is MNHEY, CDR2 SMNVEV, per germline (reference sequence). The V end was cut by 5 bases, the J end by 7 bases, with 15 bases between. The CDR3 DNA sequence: TGTGCCAGCAGTCCTTCAGGGGCAGGACAGCCCCAGCATTTT. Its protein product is CASSPSGAGQPQHF.

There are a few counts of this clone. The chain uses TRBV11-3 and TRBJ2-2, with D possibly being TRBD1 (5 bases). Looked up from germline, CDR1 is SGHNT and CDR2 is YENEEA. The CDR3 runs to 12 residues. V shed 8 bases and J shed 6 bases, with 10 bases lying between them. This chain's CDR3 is CASEGVPGELFF. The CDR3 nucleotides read TGTGCCAGCGAAGGGGTTCCCGGGGAGCTGTTTTTT.